These 5 T cell receptor beta chains came from one sample sequenced in a study of post-analysis software for immune sequencing data. Libraries were made from TCR beta cDNA, and they carried unique molecular identifiers. TCRdb re-called the PCR reads with MiXCR, one entry per CDR3 protein. Seen here are about 810,000 distinct CDR3 sequences, about 50% observed once, and the top ten hold over 4%. Antigen specificity for these receptors is unknown. Study-level points and caveats: Elevated frequency relative to controls characterized a handful of TRBV segments in patients, TRBV5-6, TRBV5-1 and TRBV20-1 among them.

The sequenced sample was blood. The receptors were gathered from a girl under 18 with multiple sclerosis.

The rearrangement joins TRBV11-2 to TRBJ1-2, with 12 bases that match TRBD1. The V and J ends lost 4 bases and 5 bases, in that order; junction bases with no gene match: 14. Germline CDR1 reads SGHAT; CDR2 reads FQNNGV. This CDR3 spans 18 amino acids. The CDR3 DNA sequence: TGTGCCAGCAGCTCGCTGGGACAGGGGGCGACCTCTGAGTATGGCTACACCTTC. Translated, it gives CASSSLGQGATSEYGYTF.

V and J are TRBV7-3 and TRBJ2-6; D remains unclear. V was trimmed by 5 bases and J by 0 bases, leaving 11 bases between them. In germline, CDR1 is SGHTA, CDR2 FQGTGA. This CDR3 has 16 amino acids. The CDR3 DNA reads as TGTGCCAGCAGCCCCGGACGGGCCTCTGGGGCCAACGTCCTGACTTTC. Translated: CASSPGRASGANVLTF.

The chain links TRBV5-1 to TRBJ2-1, with unresolved D. CDR1 and CDR2 (germline): SGHRS, YFSETQ. The CDR3 sequence is 14 residues long. V lost 4 bases, J lost 1 base, and 9 bases lay in between. CDR3 residues: CASSPFESYNEQFF. CDR3 nucleotides: TGCGCCAGCAGCCCCTTTGAGTCCTACAATGAGCAGTTCTTC.

This rearrangement joins TRBV20-1 to TRBJ2-1; 12 nucleotides agree with TRBD2. This CDR3 spans 16 amino acids. V was pared by 3 bases and J by 4 bases, with 7 bases of the junction left unmatched. Germline V gene sequence: CDR1 DFQATT, CDR2 SNEGSKA (reference sequence). For the CDR3, the DNA is TGCAGTGCTAGCATCACTAGCGGGGGGCCTTACAATGAGCAGTTCTTC. Translating it yields CSASITSGGPYNEQFF.

The chain is built from TRBV9 and TRBJ2-7, with D perhaps being TRBD1 or TRBD2 (6 bases each). V was shortened by 0 bases and J by 3 bases, with 16 bases between the two germline ends. This CDR3 region has 16 residues. Per the germline V gene, CDR1 is SGDLS and CDR2 is YYNGEE. In DNA form, the CDR3 reads TGTGCCAGCAGCGTAGGAGACGGGGGCATCTACTACGAGCAGTACTTC. Encoded protein: CASSVGDGGIYYEQYF. The full variable domain, its missing parts supplied by reference TRBV9 and TRBJ2-7, is DSGVTQTPKHLITATGQRVTLRCSPRSGDLSVYWYQQSLDQGLQFLIQYYNGEERAKGNILERFSAQQFPDLHSELNLSSLELGDSALYFCASSVGDGGIYYEQYFGPGTRLTVT.